This TCR beta chain emerged from a study of blood T cell repertoires in COVID-19. Germline values: CDR1 LNHDA, CDR2 SQIVND (reference sequence). V shed 6 bases, J shed 0 bases, and the junction held 10 bases outside the gene matches. The CDR3 spans 16 residues. Sequenced by immunoSEQ multiplex PCR; TCRdb stores in-frame clones only, minus some. This sample has hundreds of thousands of clones, with approximately 90% found just once. The chain recombines TRBV19 with TRBJ1-1; the match to TRBD1 covers 7 bases. Sequenced material: peripheral blood. The TCR was taken from a man aged 35 to 55 with acute or convalescent COVID-19. Written as DNA, the CDR3 is TGTGCCAGTAGGCGGGACAGCAGAGACCTGAACACTGAAGCTTTCTTT. Protein product: CASRRDSRDLNTEAFF. Variable domain in full (rest from reference TRBV19 and TRBJ1-1): DGGITQSPKYLFRKEGQNVTLSCEQNLNHDAMYWYRQDPGQGLRLIYYSQIVNDFQKGDIAEGYSVSREKKESFPLTVTSAQKNPTAFYLCASRRDSRDLNTEAFFGQGTRLTVV.